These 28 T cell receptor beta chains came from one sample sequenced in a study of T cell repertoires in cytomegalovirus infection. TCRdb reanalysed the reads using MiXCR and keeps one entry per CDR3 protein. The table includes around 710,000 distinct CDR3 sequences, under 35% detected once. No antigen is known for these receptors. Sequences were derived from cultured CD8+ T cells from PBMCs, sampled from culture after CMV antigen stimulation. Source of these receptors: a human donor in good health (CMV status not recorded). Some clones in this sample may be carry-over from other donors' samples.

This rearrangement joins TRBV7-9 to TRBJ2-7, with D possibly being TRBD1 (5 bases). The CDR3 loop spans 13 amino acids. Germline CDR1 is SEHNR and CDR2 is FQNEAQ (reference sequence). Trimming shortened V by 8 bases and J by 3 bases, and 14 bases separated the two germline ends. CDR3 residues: CASGRQGYYEQYV. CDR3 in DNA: TGTGCCAGCGGAAGGCAGGGATACTACGAGCAGTACGTC.

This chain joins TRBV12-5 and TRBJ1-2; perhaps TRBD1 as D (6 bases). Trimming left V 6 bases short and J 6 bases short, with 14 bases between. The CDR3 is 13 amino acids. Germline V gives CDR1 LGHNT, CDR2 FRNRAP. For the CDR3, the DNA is TGTGCTAGTGGGCCGGACAGCGAGAATGGCTACACCTTC. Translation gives CASGPDSENGYTF.

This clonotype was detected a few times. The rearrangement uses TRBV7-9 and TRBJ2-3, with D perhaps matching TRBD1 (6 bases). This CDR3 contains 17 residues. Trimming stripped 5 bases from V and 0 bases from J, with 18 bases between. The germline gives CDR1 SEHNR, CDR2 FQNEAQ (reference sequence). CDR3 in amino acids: CASSPPSGQGSTDTQYF. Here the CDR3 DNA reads TGTGCCAGCAGCCCCCCGTCCGGGCAGGGGAGCACAGATACGCAGTATTTT.

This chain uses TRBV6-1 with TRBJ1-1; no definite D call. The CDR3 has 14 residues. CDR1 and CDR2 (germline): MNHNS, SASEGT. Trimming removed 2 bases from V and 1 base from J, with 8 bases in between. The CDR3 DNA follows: TGTGCCAGCAGTGAATGGTCCTCGAACACTGAAGCTTTCTTT. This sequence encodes CASSEWSSNTEAFF.

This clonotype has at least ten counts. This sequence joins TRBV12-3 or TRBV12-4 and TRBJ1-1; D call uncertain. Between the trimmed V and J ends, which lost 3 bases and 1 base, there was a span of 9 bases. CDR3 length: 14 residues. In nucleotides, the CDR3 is TGTGCCAGCAGTTTTAGAGGGTGGAACACTGAAGCTTTCTTT. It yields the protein CASSFRGWNTEAFF.

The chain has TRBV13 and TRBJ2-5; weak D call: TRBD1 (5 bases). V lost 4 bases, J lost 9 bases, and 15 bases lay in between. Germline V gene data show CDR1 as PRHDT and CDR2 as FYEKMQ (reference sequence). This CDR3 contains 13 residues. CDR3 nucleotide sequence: TGTGCCAGCAGCTACCCAAGGGGTGCGGCCCAGTACTTC. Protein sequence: CASSYPRGAAQYF.

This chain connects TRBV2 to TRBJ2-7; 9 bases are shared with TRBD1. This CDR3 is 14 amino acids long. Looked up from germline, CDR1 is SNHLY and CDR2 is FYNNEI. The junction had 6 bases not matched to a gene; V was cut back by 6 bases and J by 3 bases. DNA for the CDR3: TGTGCCAGCAGGGAGGGACAGGGTCGCTACGAGCAGTACTTC. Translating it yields CASREGQGRYEQYF.

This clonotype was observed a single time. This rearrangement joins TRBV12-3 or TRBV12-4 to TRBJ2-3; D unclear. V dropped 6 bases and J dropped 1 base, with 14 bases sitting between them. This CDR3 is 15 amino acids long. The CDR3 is CASSPYPRGTDTQYF. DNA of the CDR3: TGTGCCAGCAGCCCCTATCCTAGGGGCACAGATACGCAGTATTTT.

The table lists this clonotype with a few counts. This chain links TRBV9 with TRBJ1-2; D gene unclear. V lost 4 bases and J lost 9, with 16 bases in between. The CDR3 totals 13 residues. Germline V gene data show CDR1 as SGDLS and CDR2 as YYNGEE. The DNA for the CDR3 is TGTGCCAGCAGCCCACCCACCCGTGGTAGCTACACCTTC. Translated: CASSPPTRGSYTF.

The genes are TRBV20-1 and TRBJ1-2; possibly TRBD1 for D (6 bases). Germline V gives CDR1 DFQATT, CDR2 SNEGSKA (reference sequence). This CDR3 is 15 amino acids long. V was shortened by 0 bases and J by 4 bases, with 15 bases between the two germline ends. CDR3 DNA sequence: TGCAGTGCTAGAGATCTCGGGGGCAATGGCTATGGCTACACCTTC. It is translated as CSARDLGGNGYGYTF.

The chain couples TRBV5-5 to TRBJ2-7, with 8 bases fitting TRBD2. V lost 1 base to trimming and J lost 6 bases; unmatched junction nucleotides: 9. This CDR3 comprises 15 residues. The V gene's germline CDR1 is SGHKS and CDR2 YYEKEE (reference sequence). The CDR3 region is CASSLYTRGGSEQYF. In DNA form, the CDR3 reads TGTGCCAGCAGCTTGTATACCCGGGGGGGCAGCGAGCAGTACTTC.

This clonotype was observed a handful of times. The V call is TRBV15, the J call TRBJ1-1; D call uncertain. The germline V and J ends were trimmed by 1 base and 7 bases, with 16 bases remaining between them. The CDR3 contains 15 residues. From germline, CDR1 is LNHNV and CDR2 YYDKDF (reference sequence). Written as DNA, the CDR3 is TGTGCCACCAGCAGAGTAACTACGTTCAGAGATGAAGCTTTCTTT. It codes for CATSRVTTFRDEAFF.

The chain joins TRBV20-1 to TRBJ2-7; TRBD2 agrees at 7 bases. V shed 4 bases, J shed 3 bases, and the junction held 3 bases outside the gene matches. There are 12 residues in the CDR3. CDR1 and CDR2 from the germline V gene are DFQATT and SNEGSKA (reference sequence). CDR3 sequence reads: CSATSGGYEQYF. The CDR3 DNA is TGCAGTGCTACCTCGGGGGGCTACGAGCAGTACTTC.

CDR3 DNA: TGTGCCAGCAGTGACTCGCTTGGGGGGGCGTACAATGAGCAGTTCTTC. Residues: CASSDSLGGAYNEQFF. The J gene is TRBJ2-1, the V gene TRBV6-4; tentative D call: TRBD2 (7 bases). Deletions cut 0 bases from V and 4 bases from J, with 13 bases between. The CDR3 loop spans 16 amino acids. Germline V CDR1 and CDR2: MRHNA, SNTAGT.

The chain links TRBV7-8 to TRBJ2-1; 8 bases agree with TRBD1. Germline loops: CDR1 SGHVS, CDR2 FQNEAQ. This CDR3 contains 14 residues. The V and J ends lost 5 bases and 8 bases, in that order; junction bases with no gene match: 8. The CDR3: CASSPGQERDEQFF. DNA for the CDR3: TGTGCCAGCAGCCCGGGACAGGAGAGGGATGAGCAGTTCTTC. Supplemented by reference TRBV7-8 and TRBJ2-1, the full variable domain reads GAGVSQSPRYKVAKRGQDVALRCDPISGHVSLFWYQQALGQGPEFLTYFQNEAQLDKSGLPSDRFFAERPEGSVSTLKIQRTQQEDSAVYLCASSPGQERDEQFFGPGTRLTVL.

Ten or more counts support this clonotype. The CDR3 protein is CASSLDPLAGSYEQYF. CDR3 DNA: TGTGCCAGCAGCTTGGATCCGCTAGCGGGGAGCTACGAGCAGTACTTC. The chain has TRBV5-4 and TRBJ2-7; 9 bases line up with TRBD2. This CDR3 is built from 16 residues. V shed 0 bases and J 3 bases; nucleotides not matched to a gene: 7. Per the germline V gene, CDR1 is SGHNT and CDR2 is YYREEE (reference sequence).

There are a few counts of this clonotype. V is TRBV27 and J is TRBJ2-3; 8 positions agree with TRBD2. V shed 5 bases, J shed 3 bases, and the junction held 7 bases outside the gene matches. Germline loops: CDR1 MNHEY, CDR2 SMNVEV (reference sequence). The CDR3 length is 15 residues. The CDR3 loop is CASSPWAGGTDTQYF. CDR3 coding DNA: TGTGCCAGCAGTCCCTGGGCGGGGGGAACAGATACGCAGTATTTT.

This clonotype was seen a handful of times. The CDR3 nucleotides are TGTGCCAGCAGCGTATACGGGGGGTTGAACACCGGGGAGCTGTTTTTT. Translated: CASSVYGGLNTGELFF. V and J are TRBV9 and TRBJ2-2; 7 nucleotides align to TRBD2. Germline V CDR1 and CDR2: SGDLS, YYNGEE. V shed 1 base, J shed 1 base, and the junction held 4 bases outside the gene matches. The CDR3 covers 16 residues. Together with reference TRBV9 and TRBJ2-2, the CDR3 gives the full variable domain: DSGVTQTPKHLITATGQRVTLRCSPRSGDLSVYWYQQSLDQGLQFLIQYYNGEERAKGNILERFSAQQFPDLHSELNLSSLELGDSALYFCASSVYGGLNTGELFFGEGSRLTVL.

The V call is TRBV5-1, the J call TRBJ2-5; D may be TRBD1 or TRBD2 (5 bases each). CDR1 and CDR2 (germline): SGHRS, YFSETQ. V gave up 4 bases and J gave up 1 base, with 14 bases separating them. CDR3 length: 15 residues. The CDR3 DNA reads TGCGCCAGCAGCCCAGCTGCAGGGACCCAAGAGACCCAGTACTTC. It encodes CASSPAAGTQETQYF.

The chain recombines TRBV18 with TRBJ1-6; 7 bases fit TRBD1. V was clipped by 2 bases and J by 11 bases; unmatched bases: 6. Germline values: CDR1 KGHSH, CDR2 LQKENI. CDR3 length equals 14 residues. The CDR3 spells CASSPWDRDAPLHF. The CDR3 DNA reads TGTGCCAGCTCACCATGGGACAGAGACGCACCCCTCCACTTT.

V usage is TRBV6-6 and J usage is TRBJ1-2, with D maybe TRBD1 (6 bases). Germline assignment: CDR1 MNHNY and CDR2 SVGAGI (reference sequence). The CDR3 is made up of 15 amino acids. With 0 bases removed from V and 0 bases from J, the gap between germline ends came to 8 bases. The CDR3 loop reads CASSYSDSPNYGYTF. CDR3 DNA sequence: TGTGCCAGCAGTTACTCGGACAGTCCTAACTATGGCTACACCTTC.

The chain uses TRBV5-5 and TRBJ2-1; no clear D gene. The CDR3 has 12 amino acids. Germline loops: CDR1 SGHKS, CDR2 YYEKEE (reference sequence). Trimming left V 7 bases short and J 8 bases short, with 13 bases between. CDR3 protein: CASLGAFDEQFF. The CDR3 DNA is TGTGCCAGCCTCGGAGCGTTCGATGAGCAGTTCTTC.

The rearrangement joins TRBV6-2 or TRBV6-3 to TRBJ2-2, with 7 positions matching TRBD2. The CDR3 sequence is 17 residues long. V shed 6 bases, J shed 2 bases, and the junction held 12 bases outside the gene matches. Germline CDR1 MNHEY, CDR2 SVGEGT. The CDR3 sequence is CASRVPSSGVNTGELFF. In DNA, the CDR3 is TGTGCCAGCAGAGTTCCATCGAGCGGGGTTAACACCGGGGAGCTGTTTTTT.

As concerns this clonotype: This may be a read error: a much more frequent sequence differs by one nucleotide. Here the CDR3 DNA reads TGTGCCAGCAGCTTAGGGGGACAGCCGTTCTACGAGCAGTACTTC. Its translation: CASSLGGQPFYEQYF. This chain joins TRBV7-8 and TRBJ2-7, with 7 bases matching TRBD1. V gave up 1 base and J gave up 3 bases; unmatched junction bases: 6. CDR1 and CDR2 (germline): SGHVS, FQNEAQ. CDR3 length equals 15 residues. Full variable domain (rest looked up from reference TRBV7-8 and TRBJ2-7): GAGVSQSPRYKVAKRGQDVALRCDPISGHVSLFWYQQALGQGPEFLTYFQNEAQLDKSGLPSDRFFAERPEGSVSTLKIQRTQQEDSAVYLCASSLGGQPFYEQYFGPGTRLTVT.

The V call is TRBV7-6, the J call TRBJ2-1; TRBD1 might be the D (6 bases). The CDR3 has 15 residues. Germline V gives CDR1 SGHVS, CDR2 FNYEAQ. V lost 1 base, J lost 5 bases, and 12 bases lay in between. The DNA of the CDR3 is TGTGCCAGCAGCTTAGAGGAGTGGGGGCACAATGAGCAGTTCTTC. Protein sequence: CASSLEEWGHNEQFF.

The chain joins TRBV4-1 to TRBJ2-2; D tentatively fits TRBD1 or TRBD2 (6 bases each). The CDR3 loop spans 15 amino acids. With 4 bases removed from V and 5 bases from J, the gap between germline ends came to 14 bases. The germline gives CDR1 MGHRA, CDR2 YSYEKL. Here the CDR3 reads CASSPGGWQTGELFF. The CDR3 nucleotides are TGCGCCAGCAGCCCCGGGGGCTGGCAAACCGGGGAGCTGTTTTTT.

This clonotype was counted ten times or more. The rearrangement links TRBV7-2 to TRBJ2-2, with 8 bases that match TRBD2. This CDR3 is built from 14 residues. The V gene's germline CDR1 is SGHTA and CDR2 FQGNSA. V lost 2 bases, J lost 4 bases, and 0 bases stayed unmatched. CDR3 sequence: CASSLLAGTGELFF. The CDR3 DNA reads TGTGCCAGCAGCTTACTAGCGGGCACCGGGGAGCTGTTTTTT.

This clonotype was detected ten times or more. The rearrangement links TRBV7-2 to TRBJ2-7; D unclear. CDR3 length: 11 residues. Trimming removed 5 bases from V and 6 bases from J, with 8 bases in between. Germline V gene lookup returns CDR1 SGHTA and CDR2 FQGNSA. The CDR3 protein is CASSLRSEQYF. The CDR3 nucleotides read TGTGCCAGCAGCCTCCGTTCCGAGCAGTACTTC.